This T cell receptor beta chain was profiled in a study of control samples from healthy donors and cancer patients. Looked up from germline, CDR1 is SEHNR and CDR2 is FQNEAQ (reference sequence). The ends lost 5 bases at V and 7 bases at J; junction bases unmatched: 13. CDR3 length equals 15 residues. Method: immunoSEQ multiplex PCR; TCRdb's copy keeps in-frame clones and lacks some. The sample contains around 170,000 clones, approximately 86% of which appear only once. J is TRBJ1-1 and V is TRBV7-9, with 7 bases identical to TRBD1. Material: blood. The sequence came from a woman in her 30s in good health. The DNA of the CDR3 is TGTGCCAGCAGCCCCAGGGGGGGTGTTGGAGATGAAGCTTTCTTT. Protein product: CASSPRGGVGDEAFF. Full variable domain (outside the CDR3, taken from reference TRBV7-9 and TRBJ1-1): DTGVSQNPRHKITKRGQNVTFRCDPISEHNRLYWYRQTLGQGPEFLTYFQNEAQLEKSRLLSDRFSAERPKGSFSTLEIQRTEQGDSAMYLCASSPRGGVGDEAFFGQGTRLTVV.